This T cell receptor beta chain was found in a study of blood T cells in healthy people across ages. Study details: Template switching retrieved approximately one barcoded beta molecule for each two T cells. Study observations and caveats: Observed TCR beta diversity per million T cells went down as age went up. This fall followed a roughly linear course with age. As naive T cell percentage varied, TCR beta diversity correlated strongly with it.

V shed 5 bases and J shed 3 bases, with 9 bases lying between them. The CDR3 loop spans 13 amino acids. In this sample, this clonotype turned up many times. Its specificity is not known. Then a second PCR, running about 6 to 12 cycles, was carried out with a sample-barcoded 5' primer and a J-beta primer mix. TCRdb analysed the 5' RACE reads with MiXCR anew, one entry per CDR3 protein. The sample consists of over 500,000 distinct CDR3 sequences, 52% of them appearing once. The genes are TRBV12-3 or TRBV12-4 and TRBJ2-3; D gene unclear. This TCR was recovered from an elderly woman in good health. The sample comprised blood. CDR3 residues: CASSPGWTDTQYF. CDR3 DNA sequence: TGTGCCAGCAGTCCCGGATGGACAGATACGCAGTATTTT.